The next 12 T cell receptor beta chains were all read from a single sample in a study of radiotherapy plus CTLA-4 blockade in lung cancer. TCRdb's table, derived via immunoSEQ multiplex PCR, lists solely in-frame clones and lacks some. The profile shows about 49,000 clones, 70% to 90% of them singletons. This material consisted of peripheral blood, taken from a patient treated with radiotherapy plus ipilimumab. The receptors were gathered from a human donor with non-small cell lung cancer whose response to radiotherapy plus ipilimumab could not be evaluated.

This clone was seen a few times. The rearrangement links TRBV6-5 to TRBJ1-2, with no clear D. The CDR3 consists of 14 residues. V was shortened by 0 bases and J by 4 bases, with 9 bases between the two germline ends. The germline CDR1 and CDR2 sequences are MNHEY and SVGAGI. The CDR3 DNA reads TGTGCCAGCAGTTACTCGGGAGACCCCTATGGCTACACCTTC. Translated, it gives CASSYSGDPYGYTF.

The CDR3 protein is CASSRTGQGAGNIQYF. The CDR3 nucleotides read TGTGCCAGCAGTCGTACCGGACAGGGGGCCGGAAACATTCAGTACTTC. The V call is TRBV28, the J call TRBJ2-4, with 11 bases matching TRBD1. The length of the CDR3 is 16 residues. Germline V gene lookup returns CDR1 MDHEN and CDR2 SYDVKM. After removal of 5 bases from V and 6 bases from J, the junction contained 9 bases not matched to a gene.

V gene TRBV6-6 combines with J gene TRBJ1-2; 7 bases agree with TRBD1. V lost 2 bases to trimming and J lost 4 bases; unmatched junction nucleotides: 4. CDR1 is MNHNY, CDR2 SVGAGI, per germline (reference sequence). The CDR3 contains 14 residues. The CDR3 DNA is TGTGCCAGCAGTTACCTCCGGGACAGCTATGGCTACACCTTC. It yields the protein CASSYLRDSYGYTF.

DNA of the CDR3: TGCGCCAGCAGCCAACCCGGGACAGGGGCTAACACTGAAGCTTTCTTT. Translation: CASSQPGTGANTEAFF. The chain links TRBV4-1 to TRBJ1-1; TRBD1 matches at 10 bases. The CDR3 length is 16 residues. The J segment lost 2 bases and the V segment lost 2 bases, leaving 5 bases of the junction unmatched. Germline loops: CDR1 MGHRA, CDR2 YSYEKL.

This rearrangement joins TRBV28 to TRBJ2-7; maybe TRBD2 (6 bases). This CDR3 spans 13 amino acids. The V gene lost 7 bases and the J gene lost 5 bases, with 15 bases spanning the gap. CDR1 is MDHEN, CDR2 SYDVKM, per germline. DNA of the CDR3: TGTGCCAGCACCGGCTATCAGCGGGACGAGCAGTACTTC. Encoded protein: CASTGYQRDEQYF.

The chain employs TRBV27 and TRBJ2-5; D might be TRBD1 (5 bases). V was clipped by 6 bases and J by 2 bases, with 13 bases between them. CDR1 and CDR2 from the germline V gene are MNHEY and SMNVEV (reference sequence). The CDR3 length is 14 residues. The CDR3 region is CASSPRQTQETQYF. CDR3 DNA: TGTGCCAGCAGCCCACGACAGACACAAGAGACCCAGTACTTC.

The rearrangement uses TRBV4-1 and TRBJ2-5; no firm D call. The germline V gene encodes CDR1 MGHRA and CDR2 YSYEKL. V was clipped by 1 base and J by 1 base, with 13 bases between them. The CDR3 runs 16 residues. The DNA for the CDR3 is TGCGCCAGCAGCCAAGGGAAGGTGGGCAGCCAAGAGACCCAGTACTTC. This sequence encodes CASSQGKVGSQETQYF.

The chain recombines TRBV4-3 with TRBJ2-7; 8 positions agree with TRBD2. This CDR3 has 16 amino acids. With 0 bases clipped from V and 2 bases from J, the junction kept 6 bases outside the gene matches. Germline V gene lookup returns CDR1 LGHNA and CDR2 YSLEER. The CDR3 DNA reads TGCGCCAGCAGCCAAGAAGCGGGAGACGAGGCCTACGAGCAGTACTTC. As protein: CASSQEAGDEAYEQYF.

As DNA, the CDR3 is TGTGCCAGCAGCCCAGGGCGGACAGGGGGCTGGGAGACCCAGTACTTC. Translating it yields CASSPGRTGGWETQYF. This sequence joins TRBV7-6 and TRBJ2-5; 11 nucleotides agree with TRBD1. This CDR3 comprises 16 residues. Germline V CDR1 and CDR2: SGHVS, FNYEAQ. V lost 5 bases and J lost 5; bases outside the gene matches: 10.

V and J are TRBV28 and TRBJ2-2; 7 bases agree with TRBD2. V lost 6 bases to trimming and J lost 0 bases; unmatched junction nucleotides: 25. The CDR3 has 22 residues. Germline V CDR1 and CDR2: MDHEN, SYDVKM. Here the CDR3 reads CASSSPKFSLAPSFANTGELFF. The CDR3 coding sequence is TGTGCCAGCAGCTCGCCCAAATTTTCACTAGCGCCATCGTTCGCGAACACCGGGGAGCTGTTTTTT.

The CDR3 protein is CASSPYLADTQYF. CDR3 coding DNA: TGTGCCAGCAGCCCCTACCTGGCAGATACGCAGTATTTT. The chain is built from TRBV14 and TRBJ2-3; no clear D. Trimming pared 4 bases from V and 4 bases from J, leaving 9 bases between. The CDR3 covers 13 residues. CDR1 and CDR2 (germline): SGHDN, FVKESK.

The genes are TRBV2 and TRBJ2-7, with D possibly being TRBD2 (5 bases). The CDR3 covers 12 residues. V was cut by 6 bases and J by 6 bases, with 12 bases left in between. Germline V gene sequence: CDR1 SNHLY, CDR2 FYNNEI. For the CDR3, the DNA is TGTGCCAGCAGACCAAGCGGCACCGAGCAGTACTTC. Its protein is CASRPSGTEQYF.